A single sample gave rise to the 20 T cell receptor beta chains below, sequenced in a study of blood T cells in healthy people across ages. The second PCR ran roughly 7 to 12 cycles with a sample-barcoded 5' primer and J-beta primers. TCRdb reanalysed the 5' RACE reads using MiXCR and keeps one entry per CDR3 protein. The table includes 700,000 or so distinct CDR3 sequences, 22% detected once. Sequencing used blood. Source of these receptors: a man in his 70s in good health.

V gene TRBV7-9 combines with J gene TRBJ2-5, with D possibly being TRBD2 (5 bases). The closer fit of TRBJ2-7 to the DNA end suggests the J call may be wrong. Germline V gene sequence: CDR1 SEHNR, CDR2 FQNEAQ (reference sequence). CDR3 length: 14 residues. This chain's CDR3 is CASSLGVTRSEQYF. The CDR3 DNA reads as TGTGCCAGCAGCTTAGGAGTCACTAGGAGCGAGCAGTACTTC.

The chain employs TRBV5-8 and TRBJ2-3; 9 bases align to TRBD2. The ends lost 2 bases at V and 2 bases at J; junction bases unmatched: 9. The CDR3 is 17 amino acids. Per the germline V gene, CDR1 is SGHTS and CDR2 is YDEGEE. Here the CDR3 DNA reads TGTGCCAGCAGCTTTAGCGGGGGATCCCCGCTCACAGATACGCAGTATTTT. This sequence encodes CASSFSGGSPLTDTQYF.

This clonotype was counted a few times. The V gene is TRBV3-1, the J gene TRBJ1-6; no firm D call. CDR1 LGHDT and CDR2 YNNKEL come from the germline V gene (reference sequence). The CDR3 length is 12 residues. V dropped 4 bases and J dropped 5 bases, with 3 bases sitting between them. CDR3 sequence: CASSPHNSPLHF. Here the CDR3 DNA reads TGTGCCAGCAGCCCCCATAATTCACCCCTCCACTTT. The whole variable domain, filled in from reference TRBV3-1 and TRBJ1-6, reads DTAVSQTPKYLVTQMGNDKSIKCEQNLGHDTMYWYKQDSKKFLKIMFSYNNKELIINETVPNRFSPKSPDKAHLNLHINSLELGDSAVYFCASSPHNSPLHFGNGTRLTVT.

A few counts support this clonotype. The CDR3 bases are TGTGCCAGCAGCGTAGCTCAGGGGCGCACCGGGGAGCTGTTTTTT. Its translation: CASSVAQGRTGELFF. The chain carries TRBV9 and TRBJ2-2; TRBD1 is a possible D gene (6 bases). Germline V gives CDR1 SGDLS, CDR2 YYNGEE. CDR3 length equals 15 residues. V was cut by 0 bases and J by 4 bases, with 10 bases left in between. The complete variable domain, with remaining parts taken from reference TRBV9 and TRBJ2-2, reads DSGVTQTPKHLITATGQRVTLRCSPRSGDLSVYWYQQSLDQGLQFLIQYYNGEERAKGNILERFSAQQFPDLHSELNLSSLELGDSALYFCASSVAQGRTGELFFGEGSRLTVL.

This clonotype has just a few counts. The chain has TRBV28 and TRBJ1-3; D call uncertain. In germline, CDR1 is MDHEN, CDR2 SYDVKM. Trimming pared 5 bases from V and 2 bases from J, leaving 4 bases between. The CDR3 totals 12 residues. The chain's CDR3 is CASSMAGNTIYF. CDR3 nucleotides: TGTGCCAGCAGTATGGCTGGAAACACCATATATTTT.

This chain connects TRBV7-2 to TRBJ2-5; 14 bases agree with TRBD2. The J call may not be correct, given that the DNA end is closer to TRBJ2-1. This CDR3 comprises 15 residues. The germline CDR1 and CDR2 sequences are SGHTA and FQGNSA. The CDR3 sequence is CASSQTSGGAVRQFF. The DNA for the CDR3 is TGTGCCAGCAGTCAGACTAGCGGGGGGGCGGTAAGGCAGTTCTTC.

In its sample, this clonotype was seen a few times. V is TRBV14 and J is TRBJ2-5, with D hard to call. The CDR3 is 11 amino acids. Germline-derived CDR1 and CDR2 are SGHDN and FVKESK. V lost 0 bases and J lost 7, with 3 bases in between. The CDR3 bases are TGTGCCAGCAGCCAAGAGGTGACCCAGTACTTC. It codes for CASSQEVTQYF.

This clonotype has more than one count but fewer than ten. The chain carries TRBV7-9 and TRBJ2-1; 8 positions match TRBD2. The germline V gene has CDR1 SEHNR and CDR2 FQNEAQ (reference sequence). Germline trimming cut 2 bases from V and 3 bases from J; bases unmatched to any gene: 9. This CDR3 contains 17 residues. The CDR3 DNA is TGTGCCAGCAGCTTAAAGGGGACGGGACTAGGCTACAATGAGCAGTTCTTC. As protein: CASSLKGTGLGYNEQFF.

In this sample, this clonotype turned up a few times. J is TRBJ2-5 and V is TRBV6-1, with a weak D call TRBD1 (5 bases). This CDR3 spans 15 amino acids. Germline CDR1 and CDR2: MNHNS and SASEGT. V dropped 3 bases and J dropped 2 bases, with 13 bases sitting between them. CDR3 sequence (DNA): TGTGCCAGCAGTGAGGCAGGGCGGCCGCAAGAGACCCAGTACTTC. Translated, it gives CASSEAGRPQETQYF.

V usage is TRBV7-6 and J usage is TRBJ1-4, with D possibly matching TRBD1 (5 bases). This CDR3 is 15 amino acids long. Trimming removed 5 bases at V and 4 bases at J, with 14 bases between. Per the germline V gene, CDR1 is SGHVS and CDR2 is FNYEAQ. The CDR3 DNA reads as TGTGCCAGCAGCGCCGGAGGGACGGTTAATGAAAAACTGTTTTTT. This gives the protein CASSAGGTVNEKLFF.

This sequence joins TRBV6-6 and TRBJ1-5; 7 bases map to TRBD1. The length of the CDR3 is 13 residues. The V gene end was trimmed by 7 bases and the J gene end by 7 bases; junction bases not matched to a gene: 7. Germline V lookup: CDR1 MNHNY, CDR2 SVGAGI (reference sequence). The CDR3 sequence is CASTQGLGQPQHF. In DNA form, the CDR3 reads TGTGCCAGCACACAGGGGCTCGGGCAGCCCCAGCATTTT.

This clonotype has at least ten counts. The V and J genes are TRBV7-2 and TRBJ1-2; D is perhaps TRBD1 (6 bases). The V gene lost 6 bases and the J gene lost 2 bases, with 10 bases spanning the gap. The germline gives CDR1 SGHTA, CDR2 FQGNSA. The CDR3 runs 13 residues. The CDR3 DNA reads TGTGCCAGCAGTCCGGACAGAAACTATGGCTACACCTTC. This encodes CASSPDRNYGYTF.

The chain's CDR3 is CASSLVAAYGYTF. The CDR3 nucleotides read TGTGCCAGCAGCTTGGTGGCAGCCTATGGCTACACCTTC. The chain joins TRBV5-6 to TRBJ1-2; D is uncertain. CDR3 length: 13 amino acids. The germline gives CDR1 SGHDT, CDR2 YYEEEE. Trimming took off 0 bases at V and 4 bases at J, with 7 bases between the two ends.

The J gene is TRBJ2-5, the V gene TRBV7-2; 8 bases are shared with TRBD2. The CDR3 consists of 15 residues. Germline CDR1 reads SGHTA; CDR2 reads FQGNSA. Germline trimming cut 6 bases from V and 2 bases from J; bases unmatched to any gene: 8. The CDR3 spells CASRPAGGPQETQYF. CDR3 nucleotide sequence: TGTGCCAGCAGGCCTGCGGGGGGACCTCAAGAGACCCAGTACTTC.

The chain couples TRBV3-1 to TRBJ1-2; unclear D gene. There are 18 residues in the CDR3. V lost 0 bases, J lost 0 bases, and 17 bases lay in between. The V gene's germline CDR1 is LGHDT and CDR2 YNNKEL (reference sequence). Here the CDR3 reads CASSQELWAGRSNYGYTF. The CDR3 coding sequence is TGTGCCAGCAGCCAAGAACTGTGGGCAGGTCGCTCTAACTATGGCTACACCTTC.

This rearrangement joins TRBV7-9 to TRBJ2-1; 10 bases are shared with TRBD1. Trimming took 1 base from V and 14 from J; bases not matched to a gene: 8. There are 14 residues in the CDR3. The germline V gene has CDR1 SEHNR and CDR2 FQNEAQ (reference sequence). The CDR3 is CASSLGAGTGEEFF. CDR3 coding DNA: TGTGCCAGCAGCTTAGGAGCCGGGACAGGGGAGGAGTTCTTC. Filled out from reference TRBV7-9 and TRBJ2-1, the complete variable domain reads DTGVSQNPRHKITKRGQNVTFRCDPISEHNRLYWYRQTLGQGPEFLTYFQNEAQLEKSRLLSDRFSAERPKGSFSTLEIQRTEQGDSAMYLCASSLGAGTGEEFFGPGTRLTVL.

The gene calls are TRBV10-3 and TRBJ2-7; weak D call: TRBD2 (6 bases). CDR3 size: 17 residues. Trimming took off 8 bases at V and 2 bases at J, with 25 bases between the two ends. CDR1 and CDR2 from the germline V gene are ENHRY and SYGVKD. In nucleotides, the CDR3 is TGTGCCATCGGAGGGGTAGTAGGCAGGGAAAATCCCTACGAGCAGTACTTC. Protein product: CAIGGVVGRENPYEQYF.

The chain couples TRBV7-9 to TRBJ2-3; 8 positions match TRBD1. Trimming took 4 bases from V and 4 from J; bases not matched to a gene: 13. The CDR3 covers 17 residues. Germline lookup yields CDR1 SEHNR and CDR2 FQNEAQ (reference sequence). CDR3 nucleotides: TGTGCCAGCAGCTCTCTTCAAGGACAGGGAAGAGCAGATACGCAGTATTTT. As protein: CASSSLQGQGRADTQYF.

This chain joins TRBV29-1 and TRBJ1-1; D uncertain. V lost 1 base and J lost 0, with 12 bases in between. Germline lookup yields CDR1 SQVTM and CDR2 ANQGSEA. This CDR3 region has 15 residues. Here the CDR3 reads CSVEAPRRLNTEAFF. The DNA of the CDR3 is TGCAGCGTTGAAGCCCCAAGGAGATTGAACACTGAAGCTTTCTTT.

This clonotype was recorded a few times. The V and J genes are TRBV12-3 or TRBV12-4 and TRBJ1-2, with 8 bases lining up with TRBD1. This CDR3 spans 15 amino acids. J gave up 6 bases and V 3 bases, and 9 bases lay outside the gene matches. The CDR3 loop reads CASSFPDRGGDGYTF. The CDR3 coding sequence is TGTGCCAGCAGTTTCCCCGACAGGGGAGGGGATGGCTACACCTTC.